Listed below are T cell receptor beta chains from one sample, sequenced in a study of cytomegalovirus exposure and HLA in healthy donors. Data came from immunoSEQ multiplex PCR; TCRdb stores just in-frame clones and leaves some out. This sample has some 170,000 clones, with about 9% found just once. Source material: PBMCs. The source of these receptors is a woman aged 30 to 39 in good health and CMV-seropositive. Both conserved end residues are part of each CDR3. A D gene is named only where the DNA matches it firmly. Clone sizes are given selectively: once, few, many, or a class where the clone is expanded.

D gene	clone size	V gene	J gene	CDR3 DNA	CDR3 protein
-	few	TRBV15	TRBJ2-7	TGTGCCACCAGCAGTACAGGGACCTCCTACGAGCAGTACTTC	CATSSTGTSYEQYF
-	-	TRBV7-2	TRBJ1-5	TGTGCCAGCAGCACTCCCGGGTACAATCAGCCCCAGCATTTT	CASSTPGYNQPQHF
-	-	TRBV2	TRBJ2-5	TGTGCCAGCCGTGGAGGCAGGGGCCAAGAGACCCAGTACTTC	CASRGGRGQETQYF
-	-	TRBV6-1	TRBJ1-4	TGTGCCAGCAGTGAAGCGATTAGAAGTCGAAATGAAAAACTGTTTTTT	CASSEAIRSRNEKLFF
-	-	TRBV29-1	TRBJ1-3	TGCAGCAGCCGGGGGGTTGGAAACACCATATATTTT	CSSRGVGNTIYF
TRBD2	-	TRBV30	TRBJ2-7	TGTGCCTGGACCGGGACTAGCGGGCTTAACGAGCAGTACTTC	CAWTGTSGLNEQYF
TRBD1	-	TRBV5-1	TRBJ1-3	TGCGCCAGCAGCTTAGGACAGGGGGCCCCTTTCTCTGGAAACACCATATATTTT	CASSLGQGAPFSGNTIYF
-	few	TRBV5-4	TRBJ1-1	TGTGCCAGCAGCTTGGGGGGGCGAAACACTGAAGCTTTCTTT	CASSLGGRNTEAFF
-	-	TRBV2	TRBJ1-4	TGTGCCAGCAACCCTCTCACCGGGTACACGGGGGAAAAACTGTTTTTT	CASNPLTGYTGEKLFF
-	-	TRBV5-1	TRBJ2-5	TGCGCCAGCAGCGAACAGACAGTGGAAGAGACCCAGTACTTC	CASSEQTVEETQYF
TRBD2	-	TRBV6-5	TRBJ2-1	TGTGCCAGCAGTGCCGCGAGCGGGAGTCCTCGGGAGCAGTTCTTC	CASSAASGSPREQFF
-	-	TRBV7-2	TRBJ2-7	TGTGCCAGCAGCGTCAAACTTCCTTACGAGCAGTACTTC	CASSVKLPYEQYF
TRBD2	few	TRBV2	TRBJ2-3	TGTGCCAGCAGCCCCGGGACTAGCGGGCTTGGGTGGGATACGCAGTATTTT	CASSPGTSGLGWDTQYF
-	few	TRBV5-8	TRBJ2-5	TGTGCCAGCAGGAGGGCCGGCGAGACCCAGTACTTC	CASRRAGETQYF
-	-	TRBV30	TRBJ2-1	TGTGCCTGGAGTGGAATAGCTGAGCAGTTCTTC	CAWSGIAEQFF
TRBD1	few	TRBV5-1	TRBJ1-4	TGCGCCAGCAGCTTGAGGGGGGACAGGTCAGAAAAACTGTTTTTT	CASSLRGDRSEKLFF
TRBD1	-	TRBV4-1	TRBJ1-6	TGCGCCAGCAGCCCTTTGGGACAGAGATCCGATAATTCACCCCTCCACTTT	CASSPLGQRSDNSPLHF
TRBD1	-	TRBV5-1	TRBJ2-3	TGCGCCAGCCAACAGGGGACAACGGATACGCAGTATTTT	CASQQGTTDTQYF
-	few	TRBV5-6	TRBJ2-2	TGTGCCAGCAGCTTGGTAGGACAGTTGCTCAACACCGGGGAGCTGTTTTTT	CASSLVGQLLNTGELFF
-	-	TRBV29-1	TRBJ2-4	TGCAGCGTGACACTCGCGGGGAGGGGGACCGGCGGCGCGGGGCTCCCGCGGAACATTCAGTACTTC	CSVTLAGRGTGGAGLPRNIQYF
-	few	TRBV7-9	TRBJ1-1	TGTGCCAGCAGCCGCGATAAACAGGGCATTGAAGCTTTCTTT	CASSRDKQGIEAFF
TRBD2	-	TRBV11-3	TRBJ2-1	TGTGCCAGCAGCTTAGGAGGGACTAACTACAATGAGCAGTTCTTC	CASSLGGTNYNEQFF
TRBD2	-	TRBV7-9	TRBJ2-3	TGTGCCAGCAGCTCCGGGACTAGCGGGGCGTTCACAGATACGCAGTATTTT	CASSSGTSGAFTDTQYF
TRBD2	few	TRBV11-2	TRBJ2-3	TGTGCCAGCAGCTTTGTTTTAGCGGGAGGGTTCAGGGGTACGCAGTATTTT	CASSFVLAGGFRGTQYF
TRBD1	-	TRBV7-9	TRBJ1-1	TGTGCCAGCAGCGCACAGGGGGTGGATGGAGAAGCTTTCTTT	CASSAQGVDGEAFF
-	-	TRBV30	TRBJ2-4	TGTGCCTGGAGTGTATCACCGGGGGTCAAAAACATTCAGTACTTC	CAWSVSPGVKNIQYF
TRBD2	-	TRBV7-8	TRBJ2-7	TGTGCCAGCAGCTTAGCAGCGGGAGTAAGGTACGAGCAGTACTTC	CASSLAAGVRYEQYF
-	few	TRBV5-1	TRBJ2-2	TGCGCCAGCAGCCCAATGACGGGGACCGGGGAGCTGTTTTTT	CASSPMTGTGELFF
TRBD1	-	TRBV18	TRBJ2-6	TGTGCCAGCTCACCATGGACAGGGTCAGGGGCCAACGTCCTGACTTTC	CASSPWTGSGANVLTF
-	few	TRBV7-9	TRBJ2-1	TGTGCCAGCAGCCCGGGGATGGGACTCCAAGAGCAGTTCTTC	CASSPGMGLQEQFF
-	few	TRBV21-1	TRBJ1-3	TGTGCCAGCAGCAAGAGGATCTTGTTCTCTGGAAACACCATATATTTT	CASSKRILFSGNTIYF
TRBD2	-	TRBV4-1	TRBJ2-3	TGCGCCAGCGGCAAGGGGCTAGCGGGAGTGGAAGATACGCAGTATTTT	CASGKGLAGVEDTQYF
-	few	TRBV15	TRBJ2-7	TGTGCCACCAGCAGAGATGGGGCCGCCTACGAGCAGTACTTC	CATSRDGAAYEQYF
-	few	TRBV25-1	TRBJ2-7	TGTGCCAGCGAGACAGACAGCTCCTACGAGCAGTACTTC	CASETDSSYEQYF
-	few	TRBV30	TRBJ2-2	TGTGCCTGGAGTGTAGGACAAAACACCGGGGAGCTGTTTTTT	CAWSVGQNTGELFF
-	few	TRBV4-2	TRBJ1-2	TGTGCCAGCAGCCAAGAATCAGGGGACTATGGCTACACCTTC	CASSQESGDYGYTF
TRBD1	-	TRBV29-1	TRBJ2-7	TGCAGCGTAGGACAGGGTCCCCCCTACGAGCAGTACTTC	CSVGQGPPYEQYF
-	-	TRBV29-1	TRBJ1-2	TGCAGCGCCGATGGGGGGACCTATGGCTACACCTTC	CSADGGTYGYTF
TRBD1	-	TRBV5-1	TRBJ2-5	TGCGCCAGCAGCTGGCCGGACAGGGGTGAGACCCAGTACTTC	CASSWPDRGETQYF
-	-	TRBV19	TRBJ1-2	TGTGCCAGTAGTAACAGCTTCTATGGCTACACCTTC	CASSNSFYGYTF
TRBD1	many	TRBV5-6	TRBJ1-1	TGTGCCAGCAGCCTGTTCGGACAGGGAGGAAACACTGAAGCTTTCTTT	CASSLFGQGGNTEAFF
-	few	TRBV5-1	TRBJ2-6	TGCGCCAGCAGCAAAGGACACCAGAGCTCTGGGGCCAACGTCCTGACTTTC	CASSKGHQSSGANVLTF
TRBD1	-	TRBV5-1	TRBJ2-5	TGCGCCAGCAGCACGACAGGGGGTGGGGAAGAGACCCAGTACTTC	CASSTTGGGEETQYF
-	-	TRBV30	TRBJ2-7	TGTGCCTGGAGTGCTCCTAGTGGCGAGCAGTACTTC	CAWSAPSGEQYF
-	few	TRBV11-2	TRBJ2-5	TGTGCCAGCAGCGAAGCCCTCGGGACTTTACAAGAGACCCAGTACTTC	CASSEALGTLQETQYF
TRBD2	few	TRBV4-2	TRBJ2-5	TGTGCCAGCAGCCAAGATCCGTGGGGCAGCGGGAGGAAAGAGACCCAGTACTTC	CASSQDPWGSGRKETQYF